The 21 T cell receptor beta chains in this list originate from one sample, sequenced in a study of T cells in Graves' hyperthyroidism and ophthalmopathy. Amplification of TCR beta CDR3 regions was performed using RNA transcripts as template. Researchers ran a first-round RT-PCR on the TCR CDR3 using the HTBI primer set. TCRdb processed the multiplex PCR reads anew with MiXCR; each CDR3 protein has one entry. The sample lists 300,000 to 400,000 distinct CDR3 sequences, more than 12% occurring once. The specimen sequenced was blood. The receptors shown here come from a young woman with Graves' ophthalmopathy.

V is TRBV27 and J is TRBJ2-2; 7 bases align to TRBD1. Trimming at V came to 5 bases and at J to 6 bases, leaving 9 bases not matched to a gene. Germline V gives CDR1 MNHEY, CDR2 SMNVEV (reference sequence). The CDR3 has 15 amino acids. DNA for the CDR3: TGTGCCAGCAGTGGGGGACAGACACCGTCCGGGGAGCTGTTTTTT. Its protein product is CASSGGQTPSGELFF.

The chain couples TRBV29-1 to TRBJ2-3; 8 nucleotides align to TRBD2. The germline V gene encodes CDR1 SQVTM and CDR2 ANQGSEA. The CDR3 is made up of 15 amino acids. The V and J ends lost 4 bases and 10 bases, in that order; junction bases with no gene match: 16. The CDR3 nucleotides are TGCAGCGTTGCGGCGATGGGGGGTAGCGGGACTTCGCAGTATTTT. Amino acid sequence: CSVAAMGGSGTSQYF.

This clonotype was seen a few times. The junction departs from the called germline gene at one end, perhaps through a read error. V and J are TRBV4-1 and TRBJ2-7, with 10 bases aligning to TRBD2. Looked up from germline, CDR1 is MGHRA and CDR2 is YSYEKL. The CDR3 totals 14 residues. The DNA of the CDR3 is TGCGCCGGCAGCGGGGGGGGGCCAAGTTACGAGCAGTACTTC. This translates into CAGSGGGPSYEQYF.

This clonotype was detected ten times or more. V gene TRBV28 combines with J gene TRBJ1-5; 10 bases line up with TRBD1. Germline lookup yields CDR1 MDHEN and CDR2 SYDVKM. The trim removed 6 bases at V and 4 bases at J, leaving 9 bases unmatched. The CDR3 has 16 amino acids. The DNA for the CDR3 is TGTGCCAGCAGCCAAATAGGGGGACAGGGGAATCAGCCCCAGCATTTT. It translates to CASSQIGGQGNQPQHF.

There are many counts of this clonotype. J is TRBJ2-2 and V is TRBV3-1; D is ambiguous. The CDR3 spans 13 residues. CDR1 LGHDT and CDR2 YNNKEL come from the germline V gene (reference sequence). Deletions cut 4 bases from V and 6 bases from J, with 9 bases between. DNA of the CDR3: TGTGCCAGCAGCCGCGTCTCCCCCGGGGAGCTGTTTTTT. This gives the protein CASSRVSPGELFF.

This clonotype was observed many times. V and J are TRBV2 and TRBJ2-7; tentative D call: TRBD2 (6 bases). CDR1 and CDR2 from the germline V gene are SNHLY and FYNNEI. The length of the CDR3 is 13 residues. Trimming pared 3 bases from V and 3 bases from J, leaving 9 bases between. For the CDR3, the DNA is TGTGCCAGCAGTGAGGAGGGCTTCTACGAGCAGTACTTC. It codes for CASSEEGFYEQYF. The full variable domain, rest sourced from reference TRBV2 and TRBJ2-7, is EPEVTQTPSHQVTQMGQEVILRCVPISNHLYFYWYRQILGQKVEFLVSFYNNEISEKSEIFDDQFSVERPDGSNFTLKIRSTKLEDSAMYFCASSEEGFYEQYFGPGTRLTVT.

This clonotype was detected only a few times. The chain uses TRBV6-5 and TRBJ2-1; TRBD2 matches 14 bases. CDR1 MNHEY and CDR2 SVGAGI come from the germline V gene. Losses at the gene ends were 2 bases for V and 0 bases for J; bases not matched to a gene: 9. This CDR3 is 20 amino acids long. CDR3 in amino acids: CASSYPRTSGGPSSYNEQFF. CDR3 DNA: TGTGCCAGCAGTTACCCCAGGACTAGCGGGGGGCCAAGCTCCTACAATGAGCAGTTCTTC.

This clonotype was picked up a small number of times. V gene TRBV6-5 combines with J gene TRBJ2-7; 8 nucleotides align to TRBD1. Unmatched junction bases numbered 5, after V lost 2 bases and J lost 5 bases. Germline loops: CDR1 MNHEY, CDR2 SVGAGI. The CDR3 length is 14 residues. The CDR3 is CASSYGQGGNEQYF. For the CDR3, the DNA is TGTGCCAGCAGTTACGGACAGGGTGGGAACGAGCAGTACTTC.

This clonotype has at least ten counts. The chain recombines TRBV30 with TRBJ2-7; a weak D match, TRBD2 (5 bases). The V and J ends lost 2 bases and 0 bases respectively, with 20 bases between them. This CDR3 is 17 amino acids long. Germline CDR1 and CDR2: GTSNPN and SVGIG (reference sequence). The CDR3 bases are TGTGCCTGGAGTTCGGGGATGGGGTCACCTTTCTCCTACGAGCAGTACTTC. Translated: CAWSSGMGSPFSYEQYF.

This clonotype appeared many times. The rearrangement joins TRBV20-1 to TRBJ2-7; 9 positions agree with TRBD1. CDR1 and CDR2 (germline): DFQATT, SNEGSKA (reference sequence). Trimming took 6 bases from V and 4 from J; bases not matched to a gene: 10. This CDR3 has 14 amino acids. The chain's CDR3 is CSATLGDRGYEQYF. The CDR3 DNA sequence: TGCAGTGCCACTTTGGGAGACAGGGGGTACGAGCAGTACTTC.

The chain couples TRBV29-1 to TRBJ2-7; 11 positions match TRBD1. The CDR3 has 16 residues. Trimming took 4 bases from V and 3 from J; bases not matched to a gene: 11. In germline, CDR1 is SQVTM, CDR2 ANQGSEA. The CDR3 region is CSVAGPRDRGFYEQYF. CDR3 DNA: TGCAGCGTTGCCGGGCCGAGGGACAGGGGGTTCTACGAGCAGTACTTC.

Many counts were recorded for this clonotype. This chain links TRBV27 with TRBJ2-1; D call uncertain. The CDR3 runs 14 residues. The germline gives CDR1 MNHEY, CDR2 SMNVEV (reference sequence). With 3 bases removed from V and 0 bases from J, the gap between germline ends came to 6 bases. The CDR3 protein is CASSLGLSYNEQFF. Here the CDR3 DNA reads TGTGCCAGCAGTTTGGGTCTCTCCTACAATGAGCAGTTCTTC.

This clonotype occurred many times. V gene TRBV20-1 combines with J gene TRBJ1-1; 7 nucleotides align to TRBD1. The V and J ends lost 3 bases and 2 bases, in that order; junction bases with no gene match: 6. The CDR3 consists of 14 residues. Germline CDR1 DFQATT, CDR2 SNEGSKA (reference sequence). The chain's CDR3 is CSARLTGYNTEAFF. The CDR3 coding sequence is TGCAGTGCTAGGTTGACAGGGTATAACACTGAAGCTTTCTTT.

This clonotype was observed many times. The CDR3 DNA follows: TGTGCCAGCAGCAGGGCCGGGACCTCCTACGAGCAGTACTTC. This sequence encodes CASSRAGTSYEQYF. The chain joins TRBV7-6 to TRBJ2-7; D possibly uses TRBD1 or TRBD2 (5 bases each). Looked up from germline, CDR1 is SGHVS and CDR2 is FNYEAQ. The CDR3 spans 14 residues. The V end was cut by 5 bases, the J end by 0 bases, with 11 bases between.

This clonotype appeared many times. The rearrangement links TRBV28 to TRBJ2-1; possibly TRBD2 for D (5 bases). V was pared by 6 bases and J by 0 bases, with 24 bases between. The CDR3 sequence is 19 residues long. CDR1 is MDHEN and CDR2 is SYDVKM in the germline V gene. The CDR3 bases are TGTGCCAGCAGCTCGACCGGGCTAGCTTTATCTCGCTCCTACAATGAGCAGTTCTTC. It specifies CASSSTGLALSRSYNEQFF.

J is TRBJ2-2 and V is TRBV7-3, with TRBD1 matching over 9 bases. This CDR3 contains 15 residues. Germline CDR1 SGHTA, CDR2 FQGTGA. Trimming took 5 bases from V and 6 from J; bases not matched to a gene: 7. CDR3: CASSPRDRDSGELFF. The CDR3 DNA follows: TGTGCCAGCAGCCCCCGGGACAGGGACTCCGGGGAGCTGTTTTTT.

This clonotype was counted many times. The V call is TRBV20-1, the J call TRBJ1-4; no clear D. The V gene lost 1 base and the J gene lost 5 bases, with 8 bases spanning the gap. Looked up from germline, CDR1 is DFQATT and CDR2 is SNEGSKA (reference sequence). The length of the CDR3 is 13 residues. The CDR3 DNA follows: TGCAGTGCTAGAGGATTTCTAAATGAAAAACTGTTTTTT. This translates into CSARGFLNEKLFF.

This clonotype was counted only a few times. V usage is TRBV6-5 and J usage is TRBJ2-7; 10 bases fit TRBD2. The CDR3 consists of 19 residues. The ends lost 0 bases at V and 5 bases at J; junction bases unmatched: 16. The V gene's germline CDR1 is MNHEY and CDR2 SVGAGI. CDR3 region: CASSYSPSGGVRRWDEQYF. CDR3 DNA sequence: TGTGCCAGCAGTTACTCGCCTAGCGGGGGCGTTCGTAGGTGGGACGAGCAGTACTTC.

This clonotype has at least ten counts. The chain combines TRBV12-3 or TRBV12-4 with TRBJ1-5; possibly TRBD1 for D (6 bases). V lost 3 bases and J lost 6, with 15 bases in between. CDR3 length: 15 amino acids. This CDR3 is CASSLSGGTRQPQHF. As DNA, the CDR3 is TGTGCCAGCAGTTTGTCGGGGGGCACCCGTCAGCCCCAGCATTTT.

This clonotype was counted a few times. The chain recombines TRBV5-1 with TRBJ1-3; possible D gene TRBD1, 5 bases. Germline V gene data show CDR1 as SGHRS and CDR2 as YFSETQ. The V and J ends lost 4 bases and 2 bases respectively, with 16 bases between them. CDR3 size: 16 residues. The CDR3 sequence is CASSSLGTGPGNTIYF. The CDR3 coding sequence is TGCGCCAGCAGCAGCCTGGGGACGGGGCCTGGAAACACCATATATTTT.

CDR3 amino acids: CASREQGGSYGYTF. In nucleotides, the CDR3 is TGTGCCAGCAGGGAACAGGGGGGCAGCTATGGCTACACCTTC. V is TRBV2 and J is TRBJ1-2; 8 nucleotides agree with TRBD1. The ends lost 6 bases at V and 4 bases at J; junction bases unmatched: 7. This CDR3 is 14 amino acids long. Germline V CDR1 and CDR2: SNHLY, FYNNEI.